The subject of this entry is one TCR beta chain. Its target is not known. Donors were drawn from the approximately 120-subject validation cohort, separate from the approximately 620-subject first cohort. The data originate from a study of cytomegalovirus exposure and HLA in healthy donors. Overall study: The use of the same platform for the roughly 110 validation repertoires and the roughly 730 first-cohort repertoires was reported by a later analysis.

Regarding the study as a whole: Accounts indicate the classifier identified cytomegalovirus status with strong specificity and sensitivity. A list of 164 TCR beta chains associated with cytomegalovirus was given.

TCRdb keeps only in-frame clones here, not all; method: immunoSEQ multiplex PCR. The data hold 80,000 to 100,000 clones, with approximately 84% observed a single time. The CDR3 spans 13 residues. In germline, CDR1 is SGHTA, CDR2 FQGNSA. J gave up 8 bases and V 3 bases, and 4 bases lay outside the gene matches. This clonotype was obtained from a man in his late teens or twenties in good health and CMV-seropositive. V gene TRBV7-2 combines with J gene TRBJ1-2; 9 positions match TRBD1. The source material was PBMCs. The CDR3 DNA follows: TGTGCCAGCAGCTTCGGGACAGGGCGCGGCTACACCTTC. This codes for CASSFGTGRGYTF.